The 2 T cell receptor beta chains below all came from one sample that was sequenced in a study of CD8 T cells in Susac syndrome. Reverse transcription of about 0.5 to 1 ug RNA used random hexamers. TCRdb itself ran the immunoSEQ multiplex PCR reads through MiXCR, one entry per CDR3 protein. The table records about 180,000 distinct CDR3 sequences, 85% to 95% of them present only once. Sequences were obtained from CD8+ T cells from PBMCs. The receptors here all came from a human donor with multiple sclerosis.

V and J are TRBV9 and TRBJ1-2; 11 bases are a match to TRBD1. CDR1 SGDLS and CDR2 YYNGEE come from the germline V gene. Trimming removed 6 bases from V and 1 base from J; junction bases left unmatched: 8. This CDR3 spans 16 amino acids. The CDR3 sequence: CASTGQGARGNYGYTF. DNA of the CDR3: TGTGCCAGCACCGGACAGGGGGCGAGGGGTAACTATGGCTACACCTTC.

This chain connects TRBV2 to TRBJ2-7, with TRBD1 matching 8 bases. The trim removed 3 bases at V and 2 bases at J, leaving 6 bases unmatched. CDR1 and CDR2 (germline): SNHLY, FYNNEI. This CDR3 region has 15 residues. The CDR3 loop is CASSDYGQGPYEQYF. The CDR3 DNA is TGTGCCAGCAGTGATTATGGACAGGGACCCTACGAGCAGTACTTC.